This T cell receptor (beta chain) is from a study of T cell changes during pregnancy in multiple sclerosis. Sequencing was performed with immunoSEQ multiplex PCR; in TCRdb, only in-frame clones are kept and a portion is missing. This sample has tens of thousands of clones, with approximately 90% found just once. CDR3 size: 16 residues. V lost 1 base, J lost 3 bases, and 5 bases stayed unmatched. CDR1 is MGHRA and CDR2 is YSYEKL in the germline V gene. The specimen was peripheral blood, collected in the second trimester of pregnancy. The chain links TRBV4-1 to TRBJ2-7; TRBD2 matches 11 bases. The clonotype originates from a female donor in good health, enrolled as a control in a pregnancy study. The DNA of the CDR3 is TGCGCCAGCAGCCAAGTTTTACTAGCGGGAGTCTACGAGCAGTACTTC. Translating it yields CASSQVLLAGVYEQYF.